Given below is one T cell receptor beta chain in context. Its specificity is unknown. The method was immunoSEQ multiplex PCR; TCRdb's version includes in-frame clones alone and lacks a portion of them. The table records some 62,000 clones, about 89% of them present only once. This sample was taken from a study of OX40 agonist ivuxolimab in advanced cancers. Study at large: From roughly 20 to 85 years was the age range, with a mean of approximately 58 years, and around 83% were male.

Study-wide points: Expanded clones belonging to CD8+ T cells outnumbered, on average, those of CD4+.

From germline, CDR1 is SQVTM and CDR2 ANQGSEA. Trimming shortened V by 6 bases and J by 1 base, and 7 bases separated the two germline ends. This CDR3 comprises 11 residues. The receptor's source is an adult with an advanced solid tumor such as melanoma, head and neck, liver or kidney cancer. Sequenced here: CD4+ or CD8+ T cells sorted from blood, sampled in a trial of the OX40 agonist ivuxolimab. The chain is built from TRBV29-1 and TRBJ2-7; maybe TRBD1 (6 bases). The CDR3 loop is CSVGQSYEQYF. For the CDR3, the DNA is TGCAGCGTAGGACAGTCCTACGAGCAGTACTTC.